Presented here are 4 T cell receptor beta chains from one specimen sequenced in a study of blood T cell repertoires in COVID-19. Sequenced by immunoSEQ multiplex PCR; TCRdb stores in-frame clones only, minus some. The sample yields approximately 220,000 clones, around 87% seen once. The sequenced sample consisted of peripheral blood. These receptor sequences come from a man between 60 and 75 years old who had recovered from COVID-19.

The chain couples TRBV2 to TRBJ2-7; tentative D call: TRBD2 (6 bases). The CDR3 consists of 15 residues. Trimming left V 3 bases short and J 3 bases short, with 15 bases between. Germline lookup yields CDR1 SNHLY and CDR2 FYNNEI. CDR3 coding DNA: TGTGCCAGCAGTGACGGGAGACAGTCATTCTACGAGCAGTACTTC. Encoded protein: CASSDGRQSFYEQYF.

V and J are TRBV28 and TRBJ1-2; 9 positions match TRBD1. V lost 5 bases and J lost 5; bases outside the gene matches: 6. Germline V gene lookup returns CDR1 MDHEN and CDR2 SYDVKM. This CDR3 is 14 amino acids long. The CDR3 reads CASSPGQGRYGYTF. As DNA, the CDR3 is TGTGCCAGCAGTCCGGGACAGGGAAGGTATGGCTACACCTTC.

The V call is TRBV30, the J call TRBJ2-2; D possibly corresponds to TRBD1 (5 bases). The V gene lost 0 bases and the J gene lost 7 bases, with 15 bases spanning the gap. CDR1 is GTSNPN, CDR2 SVGIG, per germline (reference sequence). There are 15 residues in the CDR3. The CDR3 sequence: CAWSVLGAAFGELFF. As DNA, the CDR3 is TGTGCCTGGAGTGTACTTGGGGCCGCTTTCGGGGAGCTGTTTTTT.

The rearrangement uses TRBV24-1 and TRBJ2-5, with TRBD2 matching over 7 bases. The CDR3 sequence is 13 residues long. The V gene end was trimmed by 3 bases and the J gene end by 5 bases; junction bases not matched to a gene: 2. CDR1 KGHDR and CDR2 SFDVKD come from the germline V gene. The CDR3 here is CATSDPGRETQYF. Here the CDR3 DNA reads TGTGCCACCAGTGATCCCGGGAGGGAGACCCAGTACTTC.